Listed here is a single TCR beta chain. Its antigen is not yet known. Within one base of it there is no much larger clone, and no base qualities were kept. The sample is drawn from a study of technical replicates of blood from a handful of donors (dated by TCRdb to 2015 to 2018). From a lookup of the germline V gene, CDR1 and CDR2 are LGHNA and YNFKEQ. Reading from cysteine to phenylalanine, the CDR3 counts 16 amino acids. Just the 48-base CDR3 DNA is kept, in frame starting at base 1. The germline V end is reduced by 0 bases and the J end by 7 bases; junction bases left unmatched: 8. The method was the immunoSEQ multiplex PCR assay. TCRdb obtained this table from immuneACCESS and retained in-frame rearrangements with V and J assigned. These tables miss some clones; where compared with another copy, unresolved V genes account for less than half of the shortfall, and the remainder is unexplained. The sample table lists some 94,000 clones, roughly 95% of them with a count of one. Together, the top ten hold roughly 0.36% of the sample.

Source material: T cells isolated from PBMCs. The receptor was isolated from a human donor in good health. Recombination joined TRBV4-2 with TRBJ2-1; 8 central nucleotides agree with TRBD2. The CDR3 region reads CASSQDKREGLNEQFF. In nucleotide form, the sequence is TGTGCCAGCAGCCAAGATAAACGGGAGGGCCTAAATGAGCAGTTCTTC.